The 2 T cell receptor beta chains reported below all come from one sample, sequenced in a study of blood T cell repertoires in COVID-19. Generated by immunoSEQ multiplex PCR, the TCRdb table keeps only in-frame clones and is missing some. This table holds 150,000 to 200,000 clones, under 90% found once. The sequenced sample was PBMCs or T cells enriched from blood (not recorded which). The receptors derive from a woman aged 60-75 years who had recovered from COVID-19.

This chain uses TRBV5-1 with TRBJ1-4, with TRBD1 matching over 8 bases. V lost 0 bases and J lost 7; bases outside the gene matches: 8. CDR1 and CDR2 (germline): SGHRS, YFSETQ. CDR3 length: 16 residues. Written as DNA, the CDR3 is TGCGCCAGCAGCTTGGACCTAGGACAGGGAGGTGAAAAACTGTTTTTT. Translating it yields CASSLDLGQGGEKLFF.

This chain joins TRBV4-1 and TRBJ1-6, with TRBD1 identical over 9 bases. The CDR3 sequence is 15 residues long. Germline CDR1 MGHRA, CDR2 YSYEKL. V dropped 5 bases and J dropped 10; count of bases not matched to a gene: 9. Here the CDR3 reads CASSWDRDRESPLHF. CDR3 nucleotides: TGCGCCAGCAGCTGGGATCGGGACAGGGAATCACCCCTCCACTTT.